At least ten counts were recorded for the clone carrying this T cell receptor beta chain. TCRdb reanalysed the RACE reads using MiXCR and keeps one entry per CDR3 protein. Of about 100,000 distinct CDR3 sequences in the sample, about 10% were seen once. These data come from a study of human T cells and chemical hapten exposure. CDR1 is SGHTA and CDR2 is FQGNSA in the germline V gene. Trimming took off 5 bases at V and 6 bases at J, with 32 bases between the two ends. This CDR3 spans 20 amino acids. The sample's time point: patch test 2, 6 weeks after DPC sensitization. The treatment was: therapeutic diphenylcyclopropenone sensitization with weekly scalp DPC. From whole blood left unfractionated, total RNA was extracted.

The sequencing used whole blood, collected in connection with sensitization to the hapten diphenylcyclopropenone (DPC). The receptor's source is a woman aged 35 to 49 with alopecia areata. Some clones in this sample may be carry-over from other donors' samples. The chain recombines TRBV7-2 with TRBJ1-5; the D is unclear. The CDR3 nucleotides read TGTGCCAGCAGCCCCCGCTGGGCCCGAATATCTGATAAGTTCGCTCAGCCCCAGCATTTT. The encoded protein is CASSPRWARISDKFAQPQHF.